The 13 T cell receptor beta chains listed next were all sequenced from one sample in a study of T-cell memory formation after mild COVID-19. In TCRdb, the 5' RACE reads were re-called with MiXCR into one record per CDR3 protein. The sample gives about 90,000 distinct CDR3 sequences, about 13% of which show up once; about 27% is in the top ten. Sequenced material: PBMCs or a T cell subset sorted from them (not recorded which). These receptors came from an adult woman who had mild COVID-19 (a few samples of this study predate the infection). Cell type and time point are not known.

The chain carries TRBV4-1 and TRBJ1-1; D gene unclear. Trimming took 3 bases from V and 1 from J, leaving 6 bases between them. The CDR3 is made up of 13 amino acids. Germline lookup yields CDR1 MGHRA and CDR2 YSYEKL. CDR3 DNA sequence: TGCGCCAGCAGCCATCGACAGAACACTGAAGCTTTCTTT. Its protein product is CASSHRQNTEAFF.

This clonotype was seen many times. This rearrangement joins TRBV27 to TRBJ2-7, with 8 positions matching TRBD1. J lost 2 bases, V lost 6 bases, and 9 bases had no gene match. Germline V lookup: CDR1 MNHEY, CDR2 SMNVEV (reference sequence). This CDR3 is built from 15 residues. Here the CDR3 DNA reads TGTGCCAGCAGGGAGGGGCGGGGACAGGCCTACGAGCAGTACTTC. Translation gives CASREGRGQAYEQYF.

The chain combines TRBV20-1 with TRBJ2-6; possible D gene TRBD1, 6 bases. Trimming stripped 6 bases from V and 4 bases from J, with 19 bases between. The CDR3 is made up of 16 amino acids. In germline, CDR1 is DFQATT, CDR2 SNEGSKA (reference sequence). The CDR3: CSAREDSQEGANVLTF. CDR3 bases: TGCAGTGCCCGTGAGGACAGCCAAGAAGGGGCCAACGTCCTGACTTTC.

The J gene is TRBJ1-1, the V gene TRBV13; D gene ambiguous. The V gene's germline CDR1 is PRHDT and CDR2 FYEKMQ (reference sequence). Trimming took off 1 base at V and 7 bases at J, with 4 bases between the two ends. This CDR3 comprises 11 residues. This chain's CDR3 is CASSLEGEAFF. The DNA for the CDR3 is TGTGCCAGCAGCTTAGAGGGTGAAGCTTTCTTT.

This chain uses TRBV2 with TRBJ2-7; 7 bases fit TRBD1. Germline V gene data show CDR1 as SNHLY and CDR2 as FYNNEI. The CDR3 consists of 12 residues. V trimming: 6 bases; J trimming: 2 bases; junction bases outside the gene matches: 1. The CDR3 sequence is CASRGQTYEQYF. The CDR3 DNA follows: TGTGCCAGCAGGGGACAGACCTACGAGCAGTACTTC.

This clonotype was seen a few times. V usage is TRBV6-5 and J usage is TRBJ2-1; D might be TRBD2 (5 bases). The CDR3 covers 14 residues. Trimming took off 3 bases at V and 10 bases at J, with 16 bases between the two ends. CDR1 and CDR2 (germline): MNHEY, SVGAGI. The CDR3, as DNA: TGTGCCAGCAGTTATGGCGACGGGATACAAGAGCAGTTCTTC. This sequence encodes CASSYGDGIQEQFF.

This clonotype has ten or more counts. CDR3 amino acids: CASSLASGLSYEQYF. The CDR3 nucleotides read TGTGCCAGCAGCTTAGCTAGCGGATTATCCTACGAGCAGTACTTC. V is TRBV7-6 and J is TRBJ2-7; weak D call: TRBD2 (6 bases). The CDR3 is made up of 15 amino acids. Germline values: CDR1 SGHVS, CDR2 FNYEAQ. Trimming left V 0 bases short and J 1 base short, with 10 bases between.

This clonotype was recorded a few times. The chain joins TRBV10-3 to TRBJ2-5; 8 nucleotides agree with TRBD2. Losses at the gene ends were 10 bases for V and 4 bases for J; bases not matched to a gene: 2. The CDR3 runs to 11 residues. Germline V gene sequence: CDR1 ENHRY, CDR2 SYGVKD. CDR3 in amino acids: CATGLVETQYF. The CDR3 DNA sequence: TGTGCCACGGGACTAGTAGAGACCCAGTACTTC.

The CDR3, as DNA: TGTGCCAGTAGTATAGTTGGCGGGAGGAGCTCCTACGAGCAGTACTTC. Translating gives CASSIVGGRSSYEQYF. The rearrangement uses TRBV19 and TRBJ2-7; TRBD2 matches at 8 bases. This CDR3 region has 16 residues. CDR1 is LNHDA, CDR2 SQIVND, per germline (reference sequence). V lost 1 base and J lost 0; bases outside the gene matches: 5.

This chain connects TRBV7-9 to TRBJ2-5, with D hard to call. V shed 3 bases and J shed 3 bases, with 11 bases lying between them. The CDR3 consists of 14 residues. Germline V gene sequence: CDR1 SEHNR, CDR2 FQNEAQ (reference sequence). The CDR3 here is CASSFGSLEETQYF. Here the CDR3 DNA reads TGTGCCAGCAGCTTTGGCAGTCTTGAAGAGACCCAGTACTTC.

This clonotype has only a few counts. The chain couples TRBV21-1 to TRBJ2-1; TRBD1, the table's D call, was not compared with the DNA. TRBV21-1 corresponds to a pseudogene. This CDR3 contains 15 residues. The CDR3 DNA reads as TGTGCCAGCAGCTGGGACAGCAATGGGAAGGATGAGCAGTTCTTC. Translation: CASSWDSNGKDEQFF.

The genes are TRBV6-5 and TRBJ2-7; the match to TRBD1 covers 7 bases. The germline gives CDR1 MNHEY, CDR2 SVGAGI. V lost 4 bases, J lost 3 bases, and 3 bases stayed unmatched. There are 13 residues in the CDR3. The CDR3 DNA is TGTGCCAGCAGTTCGGGACAGTTCTACGAGCAGTACTTC. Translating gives CASSSGQFYEQYF.

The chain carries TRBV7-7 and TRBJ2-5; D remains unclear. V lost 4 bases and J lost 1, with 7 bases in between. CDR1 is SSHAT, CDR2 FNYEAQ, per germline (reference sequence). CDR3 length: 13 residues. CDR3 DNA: TGTGCCAGCAGCTGGTCGTTCCAAGAGACCCAGTACTTC. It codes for CASSWSFQETQYF.